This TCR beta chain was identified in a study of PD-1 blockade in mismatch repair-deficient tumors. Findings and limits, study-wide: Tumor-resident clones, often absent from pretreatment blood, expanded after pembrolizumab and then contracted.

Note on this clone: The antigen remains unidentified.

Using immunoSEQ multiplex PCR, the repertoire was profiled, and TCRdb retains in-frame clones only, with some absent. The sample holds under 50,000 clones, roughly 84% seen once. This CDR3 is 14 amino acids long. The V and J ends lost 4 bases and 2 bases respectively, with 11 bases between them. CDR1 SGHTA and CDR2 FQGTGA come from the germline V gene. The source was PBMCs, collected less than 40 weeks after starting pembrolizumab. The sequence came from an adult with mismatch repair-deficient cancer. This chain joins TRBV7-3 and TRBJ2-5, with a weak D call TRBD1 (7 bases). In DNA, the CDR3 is TGTGCCAGCAGCTCCGCAGGGGGGCAAGAGACCCAGTACTTC. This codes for CASSSAGGQETQYF. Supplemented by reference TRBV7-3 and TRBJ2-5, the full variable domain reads GAGVSQTPSNKVTEKGKYVELRCDPISGHTALYWYRQSLGQGPEFLIYFQGTGAADDSGLPNDRFFAVRPEGSVSTLKIQRTERGDSAVYLCASSSAGGQETQYFGPGTRLLVL.